This paragraph reports one T cell receptor beta chain. Its antigen remains undetermined. Within one base of it there is no much larger clone, and no base qualities were kept. Genomic DNA was isolated from the sorted cells so that the TCRbeta CDR3 region could be sequenced. TCRbeta CDR3 regions were sequenced using the immunoSEQ Assay. What TCRdb holds here is the immuneACCESS table cut down to in-frame rearrangements. Part of the clones is not present; checked against another copy, under half of the missing clones reflect an unresolved V gene, and the others are unexplained. The sample contains tens of thousands of clones, roughly 91% of them found a single time. The top ten hold approximately 15% of the sample. This sample was taken from a study of OX40 agonist ivuxolimab in advanced cancers. Background on the whole study: The costimulatory receptor OX40 (CD134) was targeted by ivuxolimab, a fully human IgG2 agonistic monoclonal antibody. The point of sequencing TCRbeta in the periphery was to test whether ivuxolimab changed TCR sequence diversity and drove clonal T-cell expansion. Patients were allowed to have had prior anti-PD-1, anti-PD-L1 or anti-CTLA-4 therapy, and around 43% of the dose-escalation patients had been treated with checkpoint inhibitors. Intravenous ivuxolimab was administered to patients every 2 weeks at six dose levels: 0.01, 0.1, 0.3, 1.5, 3 and 10 mg/kg. In the dose-escalation cohort, 75% to 90% of patients were male, and the mean age was around 65 years with a range of roughly 20 to 79. The paper covers the monotherapy dose-escalation part of the phase I ivuxolimab trial, which included N of about 56 patients. Of the approximately 54 patients in dose escalation, about 20 had hepatocellular carcinoma, approximately 15 had melanoma, 9 had renal cell carcinoma and 9 had head and neck cancer. Partial responses were achieved by three dose-escalation patients, of whom one had hepatocellular carcinoma and two had cutaneous melanoma.

For CDR1 and CDR2, the germline V gene lists SGHDT and YYEEEE. The V and J ends are trimmed by 4 bases and 5 bases, leaving 30 bases between them. Spanning cysteine to phenylalanine, the CDR3 consists of 19 amino acids. Only the CDR3 DNA stays, 57 bases, in frame from base 1. Patients with a history of autoimmune disease or receiving systemic immunosuppression were excluded from the trial. Peripheral blood for TCR sequencing was drawn from every dose cohort at baseline, at cycle 4 day 1 and at cycle 7 day 1. Samples were obtained from an open-label, multicenter, first-in-human phase I dose-escalation trial of ivuxolimab. Adults with locally advanced or metastatic melanoma, renal cell carcinoma, hepatocellular carcinoma or head and neck squamous cell carcinoma were enrolled in the trial. Before TCR sequencing, CD4+ T cells and CD8+ T cells were sorted from peripheral blood as separate populations.

Overall results and qualifications from the work: After ivuxolimab, CD8+ T cells had more expanded clones than CD4+ T cells on average. In the 0.1-3.0 mg/kg groups, partial responders had among the lowest normalized peripheral clonal expansion, particularly in CD8+ T cells. Which antigens the clonally expanded peripheral T cells were specific for was not determined. Low levels of normalized T-cell clonal expansion were also seen in some nonresponding patients. At doses of 0.1 to 3.0 mg/kg, clonal expansion of both CD4+ and CD8+ blood T cells was observed from baseline to week 6.

Here the sequenced sample was CD4+ or CD8+ T cells sorted from blood, taken in a trial of the OX40 agonist ivuxolimab. The chain couples TRBV5-6 to TRBJ1-2; the D gene is perhaps TRBD1, on 5 matching bases. This receptor was taken from an adult with an advanced solid tumor such as melanoma, head and neck, liver or kidney cancer. This receptor carries the CDR3 CASSPGGYRRSRKDYGYTF. The nucleotides read TGTGCCAGCAGCCCCGGGGGTTACAGGCGGTCTCGAAAGGATTATGGCTACACCTTC. The reference TRBV5-6 and TRBJ1-2 proteins fill in what lies around the CDR3, so the full variable domain reads DAGVTQSPTHLIKTRGQQVTLRCSPKSGHDTVSWYQQALGQGPQFIFQYYEEEERQRGNFPDRFSGHQFPNYSSELNVNALLLGDSALYLCASSPGGYRRSRKDYGYTFGSGTRLTVV.